The T cell receptor beta chain under discussion was sequenced for a study of vaccination and CD4 T cells after COVID-19 (dated by TCRdb to the early 2020s). About the study as a whole: Every convalescent patient had a positive nasal swab PCR test for SARS-CoV-2, with mild disease in 8 to 10 patients and severe disease in one. Each participant got two doses of either the Pfizer-BioNTech BNT162b2 vaccine (n=8) or the Moderna mRNA-1273 vaccine (n=2). The cultures were stimulated with overlapping spike peptide pools from SARS-CoV-2 and from the common cold coronaviruses HCoV-NL63, HCoV-OC43 and HCoV-229E. The convalescent cohort included six males and four females, with two Hispanic individuals, seven Caucasians, two Asians and one multiracial person. The time from the second vaccine dose to post-vaccine blood sampling had a median of around 72 days and ranged from about 14 to 241 days. As controls, cultures received a CEFX viral epitope pool (the positive control), an HIV-1 Nef peptide pool (the negative control), or no peptide at all. The spike-specific CD4+ TCR repertoire was compared before and after mRNA vaccination in ten to eleven COVID-19 convalescent patients and a handful of infection-naive healthy vaccine recipients. Post-COVID blood samples from convalescent patients were collected a median of approximately 93 days after diagnosis, with a range of roughly 35 to 180 days.

Notes on this clonotype: Its recognized antigen is unknown. No clone much larger than this one lies a single base away; base qualities are absent.

V drops 1 base and J drops 3 bases, leaving 9 bases in between. The CDR3 numbers 14 residues from cysteine through phenylalanine. This entry keeps only the CDR3 DNA: 42 bases, framed from base 1. The protocol used for the library was PCR. DNA from cultured CD4+ T cells underwent TCR sequencing with the Oncomine TCR Beta short-read assay at the Johns Hopkins FTIC core. The QIAamp micro DNA kit was used to extract genomic DNA from the cultured CD4+ T cells. Oncomine TCR Beta libraries from cultured CD4+ T cells were pooled using unique dual indexes and sequenced on an Illumina iSeq 100. Under the source paper's analysis protocol: Non-productive sequences were removed, and CDR3s not starting with C, not ending with F or W, or shorter than 7 amino acids were discarded. Antigen-specific clonotypes were identified with the MANAFEST web application by comparing peptide-stimulated wells with reference and other culture wells. Positive clones required FDR below 0.05, an odds ratio above 5, and productive frequency above 0.1% in at least two of three replicate wells. Cross-reactive clonotypes were defined as significantly expanded in both SARS-CoV-2 spike wells and at least one common cold coronavirus spike condition. Levenshtein distances (stringdist) and unrooted phylogenetic trees (ape) in R version 3.6.1 were used to assess CDR3 homology. The public reads were run again by TCRdb, first through fastp at Q25 and then through MiXCR, and only productive beta chains were kept. Rows with one shared CDR3 protein collapse into an entry with the most common genes and DNA. The V and J calls were determined by TCRdb, not by the authors. In this sample the table shows some 15,000 distinct CDR3 sequences, less than 35% of which occur a single time. Of the sample, 13% to 15% is held by the ten largest clones.

Paper-wide results and their limitations: The study included relatively few convalescent patients and did not analyze early timepoints after natural infection. Of the vaccine-specific clones found in convalescent patients, nearly all (304 of 307) were mono-reactive for SARS-CoV-2 spike instead of being cross-reactive with common cold coronaviruses. The median number of SARS-CoV-2-reactive clonotypes rose from 20 to 25 after infection to 38 after vaccination, but the change was not significant. Among the post-vaccine SARS-CoV-2-reactive clones in convalescent patients, a median about 87% showed up only after vaccination, which suggests vaccine-specific priming.

The sample's treatment or condition label, in plain terms: approximately nine-day PBMC culture with coronavirus spike peptide pools or control peptides (ViraFEST assay). The ViraFEST assay was used in the study, in which antigen-specific T cells were expanded with peptide pools and expanded clonotypes were subsequently identified by TCR sequencing. The convalescent patients' positive SARS-CoV-2 PCR tests were from March to December 2020, which was before the Alpha, Beta and Delta variants emerged in the United States. Each well held around 2 million PBMCs cultured with around 10 ug/ml peptide pools in IMDM containing around 4.5% human AB serum and roughly 10 IU/ml IL-2. On days 3 and 7, half of the culture medium was replaced with fresh IL-2-containing medium. After ten to eleven days of culture, CD4+ T cells were isolated by negative selection using the EasySep CD4+ T cell isolation kit. Ficoll-Paque Plus gradient centrifugation was used to isolate PBMCs from whole blood, and the isolated PBMCs were then either used fresh or cryopreserved at -140C. Each culture condition was generally run in triplicate wells.

The sequence is built from TRBV12-3 or TRBV12-4 and TRBJ1-2; no confident D gene assignment can be made. Sequencing was done on a sample of cultured CD4+ T cells from blood. The clonotype was recovered from a human donor with COVID-19. This receptor carries the CDR3 CASSLVGRYYGYTF. The sequence in DNA is TGTGCCAGCAGTTTAGTCGGGAGGTACTATGGCTACACCTTC.